This entry concerns a single T cell receptor beta chain. What it binds is not known. The germline gives CDR1 MDHEN, CDR2 SYDVKM. This CDR3 spans 13 amino acids. The J segment lost 7 bases and the V segment lost 5 bases, leaving 6 bases of the junction unmatched. Generated by immunoSEQ multiplex PCR, the TCRdb table keeps only in-frame clones and is missing some. The sample lists some 130,000 clones, about 94% occurring once. Resected material from corrective heart surgery provided the thymus tissue analysed. The data stem from a study of human thymus T cells. Study-level findings and limits: Related research described thymic repertoires that were highly overlapping among unrelated individuals.

Sequenced: thymus tissue. This TCR was recovered from a boy under three years old with a congenital heart defect but otherwise immunologically healthy. The V gene is TRBV28, the J gene TRBJ1-2; 8 nucleotides align to TRBD1. CDR3 in amino acids: CASSETGEGGYTF. The DNA for the CDR3 is TGTGCCAGCAGTGAGACAGGGGAGGGTGGCTACACCTTC.